A single sample is the source of the 8 T cell receptor beta chains below, sequenced in a study of blood T cell repertoires in COVID-19. The method was immunoSEQ multiplex PCR; TCRdb's version includes in-frame clones alone and lacks a portion of them. The table shows under 300,000 clones, with approximately 90% occurring only once. Sequencing was carried out using PBMCs or T cells enriched from blood (not recorded which). The receptor set was obtained from a man between 18 and 29 years old who had recovered from COVID-19.

The chain is built from TRBV5-4 and TRBJ2-3; maybe TRBD2 (7 bases). V was cut by 4 bases and J by 0 bases, with 12 bases left in between. Germline V gene data show CDR1 as SGHNT and CDR2 as YYREEE (reference sequence). The CDR3 is 15 amino acids. The chain's CDR3 is CASSVAGASTDTQYF. CDR3 nucleotide sequence: TGTGCCAGCAGCGTCGCGGGGGCTAGCACAGATACGCAGTATTTT.

The J gene is TRBJ2-1, the V gene TRBV3-1 (or the pseudogene TRBV3-2); 8 bases fit TRBD2. Looked up from germline, CDR1 is LGHDT and CDR2 is YNNKEL (reference sequence). The V segment lost 4 bases and the J segment 9 bases; nucleotides outside the gene matches: 5. This CDR3 region has 13 residues. CDR3 amino acids: CASSLGLAGEQFF. CDR3 DNA: TGTGCCAGCAGCCTAGGACTAGCTGGTGAGCAGTTCTTC.

CDR3 coding DNA: TGTGCCAGCAGTAGGGAGAGCTCTGGAAACACCATATATTTT. Encoded protein: CASSRESSGNTIYF. This chain connects TRBV2 to TRBJ1-3; D is uncertain. Trimming removed 5 bases at V and 0 bases at J, with 8 bases between. The CDR3 consists of 14 residues. CDR1 is SNHLY and CDR2 is FYNNEI in the germline V gene.

V and J are TRBV7-2 and TRBJ1-5, with 7 bases fitting TRBD1. J gave up 7 bases and V 5 bases, and 5 bases lay outside the gene matches. The CDR3 is 13 amino acids. The V gene's germline CDR1 is SGHTA and CDR2 FQGNSA. The CDR3: CASSTRGEQPQHF. In DNA form, the CDR3 reads TGTGCCAGCAGCACCAGGGGGGAACAGCCCCAGCATTTT.

The CDR3 sequence is CSVEEGVGTEAFF. CDR3 sequence (DNA): TGCAGCGTTGAAGAAGGGGTAGGCACTGAAGCTTTCTTT. The rearrangement joins TRBV29-1 to TRBJ1-1; possible D gene TRBD1, 5 bases. The CDR3 totals 13 residues. V was cut by 0 bases and J by 4 bases, with 9 bases left in between. The germline V gene has CDR1 SQVTM and CDR2 ANQGSEA.

This sequence joins TRBV5-4 and TRBJ2-7; 10 bases line up with TRBD1. CDR1 SGHNT and CDR2 YYREEE come from the germline V gene (reference sequence). The CDR3 loop spans 14 amino acids. Trimming cost V 3 bases and J 6 bases; bases outside gene matches: 6. CDR3 nucleotides: TGTGCCAGCAGCTATGACAGGGGGCGGTCCGAGCAGTACTTC. Translated, it gives CASSYDRGRSEQYF.

This chain joins TRBV29-1 and TRBJ2-1; 10 bases match TRBD1. The CDR3 contains 14 residues. V lost 6 bases, J lost 8 bases, and 10 bases stayed unmatched. Germline V lookup: CDR1 SQVTM, CDR2 ANQGSEA. The CDR3 protein is CSVDRGQVVDEQFF. The CDR3 bases are TGCAGCGTAGACAGGGGGCAGGTCGTGGATGAGCAGTTCTTC.

This clone was seen more than once but under ten times. V is TRBV7-2 and J is TRBJ1-6; 8 nucleotides match TRBD1. The germline CDR1 and CDR2 sequences are SGHTA and FQGNSA. This CDR3 is built from 16 residues. V lost 4 bases, J lost 9 bases, and 11 bases stayed unmatched. CDR3 in amino acids: CASSWAGQGGVSPLHF. The CDR3 DNA sequence: TGTGCCAGCAGCTGGGCTGGACAGGGTGGCGTTTCACCCCTCCACTTT. The variable domain in full, with the rest retrieved from reference TRBV7-2 and TRBJ1-6, is GAGVSQSPSNKVTEKGKDVELRCDPISGHTALYWYRQSLGQGLEFLIYFQGNSAPDKSGLPSDRFSAERTGGSVSTLTIQRTQQEDSAVYLCASSWAGQGGVSPLHFGNGTRLTVT.